This T cell receptor beta chain was recorded in a study of cytomegalovirus exposure and HLA in healthy donors (dated by TCRdb to 2016 to 2017). About the study as a whole: According to an earlier analysis of 550 to 700 of the donors, about 180 million T cells yielded roughly 100 million unique TCR beta sequences and about 280 Gb of sequence data. High-throughput TCR immunosequencing, statistical association of individual TCRs with disease status, and machine learning were combined to predict cytomegalovirus infection status. In an earlier analysis of roughly 580 of the donors, high-throughput TCR beta sequencing was used to judge whether each TCR beta V gene segment behaved as functional or pseudogenic. The study was designed to test whether signatures of past pathogen exposure could be identified by cataloging public T cell receptors. Every repertoire in the discovery cohort had been generated on one and the same sequencing platform. Both class I and class II loci were covered by HLA typing, at four-digit resolution. In addition to the first cohort of hundreds of subjects, a separate validation cohort of 120 different subjects was used. The number of donors typed differed by locus, with roughly 620-630 for A, B, C, DRB1 and DQB1, around 520 for DQA1, 600 to 610 for DPA1, and approximately 470 for DPB1. Four to six DR-DQ haplotypes were handled as single units for association and clustering, since linkage in the cohort was strong. In a later genetic analysis, genome-wide SNP genotypes for 398 of the 666 donors were used, and that subset was treated as a discovery cohort. An early release covering roughly 640 HLA-typed donors comprised about 310 gigabases of sequencing data and around 86 million unique TCR sequences. Alongside the repertoire data, information on donor age, sex, ethnicity and CMV serostatus was compiled. To study patterns of TCR occurrence, a later analysis re-analyzed previously published TCR beta repertoires from 700 or so donors and added high-resolution HLA genotyping. Across approximately 420 genotyped donors of the cohort, an average of roughly 250,000 unique TCR beta nucleotide sequences per donor were sequenced, and 15% to 20% of those sequences were non-productive. The study used immunosequencing to profile the T cell repertoires of around 600 subjects and linked those repertoires to cytomegalovirus serostatus. The genetic ancestry cluster associated with self-reported Caucasian donors included around 76% of the 300 to 400 genotyped donors. Rather than drawing on any new phenotypic data, the later analysis identified candidate immune exposures from TCR beta sequences and the way those sequences occurred across donors. What the study reported, not specific to this receptor: While some public TCRs were present in many individuals, most TCR sequences turned up only very rarely across donors. When HLA alleles, especially DR and DQ, strongly co-occurred, TCR associations were difficult to assign to individual alleles. Roughly uniform sequencing depth across donors was assumed in presence/absence analyses, although this assumption may not hold. An association between a missense DCLRE1C variant and V-gene and J-gene trimming of TCR beta chains was found in a later genetic analysis and replicated in an independent cohort. A cluster of highly shared sequence variants was judged likely to represent a technical artifact of the sequencing pipeline. According to a later genetic analysis, donors in an Asian-associated ancestry cluster had fewer N-insertions in productive TCRs than the roughly 670-donor mean. In both the original and validation cohorts, the classifier was reported to diagnose cytomegalovirus status with high specificity and sensitivity. Some IMGT-functional V segments, including TRBV6-2 and TRBV6-3, could not be distinguished by the 87-base-pair reads and were therefore excluded. According to a later analysis, parvovirus B19, influenza, CMV and Epstein-Barr virus appeared linked to several top co-occurrence clusters. The study gave a list of about 160 TCR beta chains associated with cytomegalovirus. According to a later analysis, most CMV-associated TCR beta chains appeared to be HLA-restricted, and the HLA associations seemed to be driven largely by CMV exposure. A few of the identified cytomegalovirus-associated TCR beta chains were confirmed in vitro to be specific for cytomegalovirus antigens. A further reported finding was that TCR beta sequences accurately predicted the HLA-A and HLA-B alleles for most subjects in the first cohort. Specific HLA alleles were associated with about 17,000 TCR beta sequences at a false discovery rate of 0.05 in a later analysis. Because counts were too low, 15 to 20 rarely observed V segments, including chromosome 9 orphons, were excluded from the earlier analysis of 587 of the donors. An earlier analysis of approximately 600 of the donors showed that most TCR beta V segments appeared in productive rearrangements either about 90% or about 30% of the time, which broadly matched IMGT annotations. In a later analysis, HLA-associated TCR beta chains showed more clonal expansion and lower generation probabilities than non-associated chains that were equally common. According to a later analysis, TCR association rates differed among HLA loci, with DRB1 alleles showing the most associated TCRs and HLA-C alleles showing the fewest. Because some donors lacked HLA typing at each locus, the association tests relied only on the typed subset. It was suggested by the authors that the approach could potentially be generalized to other disease states and immunological phenotypes. Only TCR beta chains were sequenced in this cohort, and the absence of alpha or paired-chain data limited detectable features. Linkage disequilibrium might explain the correlated functional status among segregating V segments, but an unknown experimental factor could not be ruled out. CMV serostatus was the only immune exposure information available for the cohort.

The cohort was made up of approximately 700 healthy bone marrow donors. Cohort members were all nominally healthy when sampled, although unrecorded immune exposures were likely present. The donor was CMV seropositive and belonged to the group of 250 to 300 seropositive cohort members. A peripheral blood sample was collected from each donor, and TCR beta sequencing was performed on peripheral blood mononuclear cells. The Qiagen DNeasy Blood Extraction Kit was used to extract genomic DNA from the blood cell samples. Libraries were built with the immunoSEQ multiplex PCR assay. For the multiplex PCR, a mixture combining 60 forward primers for TCR Vbeta segments and 13 reverse primers for TCR Jbeta segments was used. The CDR3 region of rearranged TCR beta genes was amplified from genomic DNA with a multiplex PCR assay. The Illumina HiSeq System was used to sequence the amplified TCR beta libraries as 87-base-pair reads. As for the original processing: A later analysis counted approximately 76 million unique TCR beta chains across the 500 to 850 repertoires, and approximately 11 million of these chains were shared by at least two donors. Raw reads were error-corrected and collapsed into unique sequences by a nearest-neighbor algorithm in which closely related sequences were merged to remove PCR and sequencing errors. Alignment of CDR3 sequences to IMGT reference sequences was used to assign V, D and J gene segments. For a sequence to be retained, a match of at least six nucleotides was required to both a V gene segment and a J gene segment. A rearrangement was called productive if the CDR3 had no stop codons and remained in frame with V and J, and every other rearrangement was called non-productive. CDR3 was defined according to IMGT convention as the region running from the second conserved V-encoded cysteine to the conserved J-encoded phenylalanine. The earlier analysis of some 540 of the donors excluded any sequence lacking an unambiguous match to a single V gene segment. In an earlier analysis of 450 to 700 of the donors, V segments were called functional above 56.7% productive rearrangements and were called segregating when the between-donor standard deviation exceeded 5%. A statistical classification framework was built to diagnose cytomegalovirus status from the catalog of TCR beta chain sequences. In a later analysis, TCR nucleotide sequences were compared against IMGT/GENE-DB human TR gene sequences so that V and J genes could be assigned. The TCRdist pipeline was used in a later analysis to assign CDR3 sequences and most-parsimonious VDJ recombination scenarios. In a later analysis, each TCR beta chain was defined by its CDR3 amino acid sequence together with its V-gene family, and reads lacking a unique V-gene family were excluded. A later analysis removed 500 to 600 highly shared, low-generation-probability nucleotide sequences to deal with suspected cross-contamination and a sequencing artifact. For each public chain, a later analysis derived a clonal expansion index from normalized ranks of inferred template counts within each repertoire. In a later analysis, generation probabilities were computed with a VDJ recombination model fitted to out-of-frame rearrangements, and the resulting probabilities were checked against IGoR. In a later analysis, TCR-TCR, TCR-HLA and TCR-CMV co-occurrence was scored with hypergeometric tests, and a repertoire-size bias correction was applied to TCR pairs. A later analysis estimated false discovery rates by permuting HLA or CMV assignments 20 times. In a later analysis, co-occurring TCRs were grouped using DBSCAN, and TCRdist sequence similarity was added for clustering within HLA-allele-positive subsets. For co-occurrence clustering, repertoires with fewer than 30,000 or more than 120,000 public chains were excluded, along with a handful of repertoires with anomalous nucleotide sharing. The table comes from immuneACCESS by way of TCRdb, which keeps in-frame sequences with V and J called. Part of the clones is missing from these tables; in studies checked, under half for an unresolved V gene and the rest for unknown reasons. V and J calls and clone size come straight from that table; D and trimming were deduced from the DNA. This sample lists 150,000 or so clones; approximately 70% were detected once. The ten largest clones take up roughly 6.6% of the sample.

Here V drops 4 bases and J drops 7 bases, and the junction holds 19 bases not matched to any gene. Spanning cysteine to phenylalanine, the CDR3 consists of 17 amino acids. The only DNA kept is the CDR3, 51 bases in frame from the first base. Per the germline V gene (reference sequence), SGHNT is the CDR1 and YYREEE is the CDR2. As regards this clone: Its antigen is still unknown. No base qualities exist here, and no much larger clone lies one base off it.

The chain is made from TRBV5-4 and TRBJ2-7; 8 bases in between match TRBD1. What was sequenced was PBMCs. The receptor was derived from a man between 35 and 55 years old in good health and CMV-seropositive. The encoded CDR3 is CASSPLSGGTGLGEQYF. The DNA sequence reads TGTGCCAGCAGCCCTTTGAGCGGCGGGACAGGCCTAGGAGAGCAGTACTTC.